Given below is one T cell receptor (beta chain) in context. This entry is derived from a study of control samples from healthy donors and cancer patients. Here immunoSEQ multiplex PCR was the method, and the copy in TCRdb shows in-frame clones only, minus some. The sample records about 70,000 clones, over 65% being singletons. Germline V gene sequence: CDR1 SGHDN, CDR2 FVKESK. V lost 3 bases and J lost 1, with 9 bases in between. The CDR3 consists of 14 residues. Sequenced sample: PBMCs. The chain recombines TRBV14 with TRBJ2-5, with a weak D call TRBD1 (6 bases). This clonotype was obtained from a woman aged 45 to 65 with lung cancer. CDR3 loop: CASSQTQGQETQYF. CDR3 bases: TGTGCCAGCAGCCAGACACAGGGCCAAGAGACCCAGTACTTC.